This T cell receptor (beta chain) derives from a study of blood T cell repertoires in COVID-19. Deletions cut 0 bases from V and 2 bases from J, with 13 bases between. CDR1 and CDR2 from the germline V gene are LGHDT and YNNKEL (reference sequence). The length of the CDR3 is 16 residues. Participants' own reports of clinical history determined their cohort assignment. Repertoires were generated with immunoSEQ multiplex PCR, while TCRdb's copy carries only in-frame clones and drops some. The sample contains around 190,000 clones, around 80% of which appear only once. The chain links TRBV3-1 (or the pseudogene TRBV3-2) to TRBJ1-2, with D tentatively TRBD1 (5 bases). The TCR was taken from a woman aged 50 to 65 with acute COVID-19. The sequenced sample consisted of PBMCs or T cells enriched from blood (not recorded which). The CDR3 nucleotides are TGTGCCAGCAGCCAAGAGGGGGGAAGGGTGAACTATGGCTACACCTTC. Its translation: CASSQEGGRVNYGYTF.